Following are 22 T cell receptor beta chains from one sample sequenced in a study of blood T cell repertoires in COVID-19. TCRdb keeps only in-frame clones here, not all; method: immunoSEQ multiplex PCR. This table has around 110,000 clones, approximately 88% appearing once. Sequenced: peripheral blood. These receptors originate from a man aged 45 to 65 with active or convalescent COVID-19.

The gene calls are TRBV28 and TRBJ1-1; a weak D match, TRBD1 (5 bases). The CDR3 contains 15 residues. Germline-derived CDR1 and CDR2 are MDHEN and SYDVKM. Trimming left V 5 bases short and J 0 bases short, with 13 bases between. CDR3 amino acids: CASSPYRMMNTEAFF. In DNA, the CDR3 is TGTGCCAGCAGTCCCTACAGGATGATGAACACTGAAGCTTTCTTT.

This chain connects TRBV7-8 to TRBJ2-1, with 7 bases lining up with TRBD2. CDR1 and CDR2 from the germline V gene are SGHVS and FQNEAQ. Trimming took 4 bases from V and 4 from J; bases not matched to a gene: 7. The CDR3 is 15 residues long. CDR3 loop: CASSSSSGQYNEQFF. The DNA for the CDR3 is TGTGCCAGCAGCTCCTCTAGCGGACAATACAATGAGCAGTTCTTC.

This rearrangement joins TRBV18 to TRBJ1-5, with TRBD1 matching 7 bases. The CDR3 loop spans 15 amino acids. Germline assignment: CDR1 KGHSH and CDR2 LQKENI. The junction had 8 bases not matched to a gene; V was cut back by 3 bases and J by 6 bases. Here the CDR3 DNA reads TGTGCCAGCTCACCGTCCCAGGGGGGCGGTCAGCCCCAGCATTTT. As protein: CASSPSQGGGQPQHF.

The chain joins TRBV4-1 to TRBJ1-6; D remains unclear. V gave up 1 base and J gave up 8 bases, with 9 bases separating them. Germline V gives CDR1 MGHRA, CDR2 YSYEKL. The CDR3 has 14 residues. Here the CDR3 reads CASSQGHTDSPLHF. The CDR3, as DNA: TGCGCCAGCAGCCAAGGCCATACGGATTCACCCCTCCACTTT.

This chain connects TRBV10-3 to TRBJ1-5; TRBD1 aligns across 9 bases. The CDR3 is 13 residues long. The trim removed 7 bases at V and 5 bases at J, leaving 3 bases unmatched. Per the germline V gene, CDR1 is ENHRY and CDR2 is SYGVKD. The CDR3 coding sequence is TGTGCCATCAAGGGACAGGGAGATCAGCCCCAGCATTTT. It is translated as CAIKGQGDQPQHF.

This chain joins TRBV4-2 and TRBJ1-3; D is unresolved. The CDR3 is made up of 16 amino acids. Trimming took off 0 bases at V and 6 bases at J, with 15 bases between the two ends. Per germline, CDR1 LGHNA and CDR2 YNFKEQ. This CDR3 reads CASSQERSITINTIYF. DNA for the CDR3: TGTGCCAGCAGCCAAGAGCGATCGATTACGATAAACACCATATATTTT.

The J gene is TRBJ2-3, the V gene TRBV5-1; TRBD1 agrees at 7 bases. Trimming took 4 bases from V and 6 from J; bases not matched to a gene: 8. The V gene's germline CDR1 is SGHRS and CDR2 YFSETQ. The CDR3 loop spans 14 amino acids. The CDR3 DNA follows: TGCGCCAGCAGCATGACAGGGTATGGGGATACGCAGTATTTT. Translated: CASSMTGYGDTQYF. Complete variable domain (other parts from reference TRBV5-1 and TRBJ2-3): KAGVTQTPRYLIKTRGQQVTLSCSPISGHRSVSWYQQTPGQGLQFLFEYFSETQRNKGNFPGRFSGRQFSNSRSEMNVSTLELGDSALYLCASSMTGYGDTQYFGPGTRLTVL.

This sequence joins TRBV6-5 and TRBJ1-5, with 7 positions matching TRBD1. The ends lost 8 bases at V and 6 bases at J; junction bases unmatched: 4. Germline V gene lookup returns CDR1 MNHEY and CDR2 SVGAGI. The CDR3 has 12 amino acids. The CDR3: CASRQGGQPQHF. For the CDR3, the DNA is TGTGCCAGCCGACAGGGTGGTCAGCCCCAGCATTTT.

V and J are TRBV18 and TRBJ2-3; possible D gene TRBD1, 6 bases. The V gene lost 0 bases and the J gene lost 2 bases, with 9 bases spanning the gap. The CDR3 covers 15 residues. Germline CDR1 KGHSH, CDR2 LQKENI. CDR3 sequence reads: CASSPPQGPTDTQYF. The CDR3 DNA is TGTGCCAGCTCACCACCACAGGGACCCACAGATACGCAGTATTTT.

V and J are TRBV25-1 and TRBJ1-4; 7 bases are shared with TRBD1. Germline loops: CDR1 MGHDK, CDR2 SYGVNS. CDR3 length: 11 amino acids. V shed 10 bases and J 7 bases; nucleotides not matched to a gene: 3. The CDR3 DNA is TGTGCCACAGCAGGGGGTGAAAAACTGTTTTTT. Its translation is CATAGGEKLFF.

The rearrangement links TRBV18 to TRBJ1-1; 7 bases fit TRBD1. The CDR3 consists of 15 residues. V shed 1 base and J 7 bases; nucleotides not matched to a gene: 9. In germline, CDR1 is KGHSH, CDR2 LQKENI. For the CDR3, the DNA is TGTGCCAGCTCACCACGGGACAGTCTTGGCTTTGAAGCTTTCTTT. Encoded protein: CASSPRDSLGFEAFF.

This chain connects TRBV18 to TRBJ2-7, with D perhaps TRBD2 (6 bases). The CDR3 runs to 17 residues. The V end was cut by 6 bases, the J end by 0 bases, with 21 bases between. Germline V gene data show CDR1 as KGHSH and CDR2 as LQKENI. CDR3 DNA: TGTGCCAGCTCCCTTACCCTTAGCGGCCTGAGCTCCTACGAGCAGTACTTC. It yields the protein CASSLTLSGLSSYEQYF.

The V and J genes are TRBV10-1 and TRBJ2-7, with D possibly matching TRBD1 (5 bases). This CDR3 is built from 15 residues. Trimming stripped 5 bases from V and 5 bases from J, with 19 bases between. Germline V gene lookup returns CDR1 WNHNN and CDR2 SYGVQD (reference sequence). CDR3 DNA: TGCGCCAGCAGTCCAGGGTCCAGTGAGTGGAACGAGCAGTACTTC. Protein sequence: CASSPGSSEWNEQYF.

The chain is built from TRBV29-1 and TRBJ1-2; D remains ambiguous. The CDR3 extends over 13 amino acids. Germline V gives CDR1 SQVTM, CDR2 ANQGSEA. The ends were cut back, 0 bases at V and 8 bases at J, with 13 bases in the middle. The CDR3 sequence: CSVEDRSSRGYTF. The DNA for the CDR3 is TGCAGCGTTGAAGATCGCTCGTCGAGGGGCTACACCTTC.

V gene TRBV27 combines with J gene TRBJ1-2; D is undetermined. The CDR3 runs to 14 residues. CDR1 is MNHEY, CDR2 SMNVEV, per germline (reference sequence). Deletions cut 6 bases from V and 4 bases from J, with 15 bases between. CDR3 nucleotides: TGTGCCAGCAGAAGTCCGAGGGCTACCTATGGCTACACCTTC. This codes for CASRSPRATYGYTF.

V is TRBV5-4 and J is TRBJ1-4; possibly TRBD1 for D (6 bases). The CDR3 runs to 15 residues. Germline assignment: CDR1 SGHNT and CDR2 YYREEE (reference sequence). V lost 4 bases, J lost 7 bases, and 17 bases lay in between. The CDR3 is CASSPSAGGVEKLFF. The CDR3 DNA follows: TGTGCCAGCAGCCCTAGTGCGGGGGGCGTTGAAAAACTGTTTTTT.

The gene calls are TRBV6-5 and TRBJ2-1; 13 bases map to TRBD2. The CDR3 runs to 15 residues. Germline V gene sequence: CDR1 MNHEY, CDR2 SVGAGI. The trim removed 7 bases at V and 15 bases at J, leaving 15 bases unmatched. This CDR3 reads CASKEEPGLAGFGFF. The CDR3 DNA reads TGTGCCAGCAAGGAGGAACCGGGACTAGCGGGATTCGGGTTCTTC.

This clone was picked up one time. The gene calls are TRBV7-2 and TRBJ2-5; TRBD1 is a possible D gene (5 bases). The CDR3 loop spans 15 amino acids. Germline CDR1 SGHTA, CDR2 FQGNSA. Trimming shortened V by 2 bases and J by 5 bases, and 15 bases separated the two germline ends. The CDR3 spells CASSLRGRSPETQYF. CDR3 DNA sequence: TGTGCCAGCAGCTTAAGGGGAAGGAGTCCGGAGACCCAGTACTTC.

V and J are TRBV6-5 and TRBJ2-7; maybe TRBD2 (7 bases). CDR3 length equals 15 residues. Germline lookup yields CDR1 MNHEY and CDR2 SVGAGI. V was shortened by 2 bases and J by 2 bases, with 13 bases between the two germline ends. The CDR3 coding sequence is TGTGCCAGCAGTTACCGGGGGGCACCCCCCTACGAGCAGTACTTC. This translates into CASSYRGAPPYEQYF.

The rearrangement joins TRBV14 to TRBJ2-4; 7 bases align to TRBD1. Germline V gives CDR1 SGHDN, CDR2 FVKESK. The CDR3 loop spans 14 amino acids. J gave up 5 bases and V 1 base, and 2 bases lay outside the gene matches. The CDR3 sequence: CASSQVGTENIQYF. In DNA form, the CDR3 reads TGTGCCAGCAGCCAAGTGGGGACAGAAAACATTCAGTACTTC.

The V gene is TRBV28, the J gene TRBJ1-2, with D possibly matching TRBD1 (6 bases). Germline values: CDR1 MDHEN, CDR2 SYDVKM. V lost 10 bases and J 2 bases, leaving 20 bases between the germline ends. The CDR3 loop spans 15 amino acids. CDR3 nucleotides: TGTGCCATCTCCCTTTTAGGGGGGGTCAACTATGGCTACACCTTC. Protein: CAISLLGGVNYGYTF.

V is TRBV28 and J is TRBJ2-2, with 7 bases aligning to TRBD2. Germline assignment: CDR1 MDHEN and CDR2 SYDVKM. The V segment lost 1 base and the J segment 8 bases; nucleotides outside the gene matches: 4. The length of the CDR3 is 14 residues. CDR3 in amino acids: CASSLYSSGGELFF. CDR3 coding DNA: TGTGCCAGCAGTTTATACTCTAGCGGAGGGGAGCTGTTTTTT.